A selection of T cell receptor beta chains follows, all from one sample in a study of OX40 agonist ivuxolimab in advanced cancers. Clones were sequenced by immunoSEQ multiplex PCR, and TCRdb holds only the in-frame ones, with some missing. Of approximately 74,000 clones in the sample, approximately 95% were seen once. Sequenced here: CD4+ or CD8+ T cells sorted from blood, sampled in a trial of the OX40 agonist ivuxolimab. These receptors came from an adult with an advanced solid tumor such as melanoma, head and neck, liver or kidney cancer. CDR3s include the opening cysteine and the closing phenylalanine or tryptophan. The D gene is left open where the match is weak. Clone sizes are given selectively: once, few, many, or a class where the clone is expanded.

j_gene	v_gene	len	abundance	d_gene	CDR3nt	CDR3aa
TRBJ2-4	TRBV18	13	NA	TRBD2	TGTGCCAGCTCACCTCAGGGAGGGGACATTCAGTACTTC	CASSPQGGDIQYF
TRBJ2-1	TRBV5-4	16	NA	TRBD2	TGTGCCAGCAGCCCCTCTAGCGGGGGGGCCCTAAATGAGCAGTTCTTC	CASSPSSGGALNEQFF
TRBJ2-7	TRBV28	13	NA	NA	TGTGCCAGCAGAAGCGACAGGCTCTACGAGCAGTACTTC	CASRSDRLYEQYF
TRBJ1-1	TRBV4-3	14	NA	TRBD1	TGCGCCAGCAGCCCGGGACAGGGGAACACTGAAGCTTTCTTT	CASSPGQGNTEAFF
TRBJ1-5	TRBV6-1	12	few	NA	TGTGCCAGCAACCGAGAGAATCAGCCCCAGCATTTT	CASNRENQPQHF
TRBJ1-1	TRBV6-4	13	few	NA	TGTGCCAGCAGTGAACAGGTGAACACTGAAGCTTTCTTT	CASSEQVNTEAFF
TRBJ1-5	TRBV28	13	NA	NA	TGTGCCAGCCGGACAGCACCTAATCAGCCCCAGCATTTT	CASRTAPNQPQHF
TRBJ2-7	TRBV28	15	NA	NA	TGTGCCAGCAGTCGGGCTGGAGACTTCGATCAGGAGCAGTACTTC	CASSRAGDFDQEQYF
TRBJ2-7	TRBV9	11	few	NA	TGTGCCAGCAGCGTAGCCTCGGGCCAGTACTTC	CASSVASGQYF
TRBJ2-1	TRBV6-5	14	NA	TRBD1	TGTGCCAGCAGTCGACAGGGGGATTACAATGAGCAGTTCTTC	CASSRQGDYNEQFF
TRBJ2-1	TRBV12-2	11	NA	NA	TGTGCAAGTCGCTTTACCCGTGAGCAGTTCTTC	CASRFTREQFF
TRBJ1-1	TRBV11-3	15	NA	NA	TGTGCCAGCAGCTCGGACGGGACACCGAACACTGAAGCTTTCTTT	CASSSDGTPNTEAFF
TRBJ2-2	TRBV4-3	16	NA	NA	TGCGCCAGCAGCCAAGATCTGAGGGGGGCAGCCGGGGAGCTGTTTTTT	CASSQDLRGAAGELFF
TRBJ2-2	TRBV7-2	15	NA	NA	TGTGCCAGCAGCTCGGGACCACTGAACACCGGGGAGCTGTTTTTT	CASSSGPLNTGELFF
TRBJ1-1	TRBV29-1	13	NA	NA	TGCAGCGGAAACAGGGCGAGGGACACTGAAGCTTTCTTT	CSGNRARDTEAFF
TRBJ2-7	TRBV5-1	13	NA	TRBD1	TGCGCCAGCAGGGGGACAGAGGCCTACGAGCAGTACTTC	CASRGTEAYEQYF
TRBJ1-6	TRBV10-3	13	NA	NA	TGTGCCATCAGTGGTCAGTATAATTCACCCCTCCACTTT	CAISGQYNSPLHF
TRBJ1-1	TRBV30	12	NA	NA	TGTGCCTGGAGTGTAAGGGGAAGAGAAGCTTTCTTT	CAWSVRGREAFF
TRBJ2-3	TRBV6-1	18	NA	TRBD2	TGTGCCAGCAGTGCAGGGACTAGCGGGGTTGCTAGCACAGATACGCAGTATTTT	CASSAGTSGVASTDTQYF
TRBJ1-5	TRBV19	15	NA	TRBD1	TGTGCCACCAAACAGGGGGTATGGGGCAATCAGCCCCAGCATTTT	CATKQGVWGNQPQHF
TRBJ2-7	TRBV29-1	16	NA	TRBD2	TGCAGCGTTGTAGGTCCTGTAGGACTAGCAGCCTACGAGCAGTACTTC	CSVVGPVGLAAYEQYF
TRBJ2-3	TRBV7-2	16	NA	NA	TGTGCCAGCAGCTTCGAAGCGGGCCTCGTCAGGGATACGCAGTATTTT	CASSFEAGLVRDTQYF
TRBJ2-1	TRBV5-1	14	NA	TRBD1	TGCGCCAGCAGTAGCTCAGGGGGCGGGAATGAGCAGTTCTTC	CASSSSGGGNEQFF
TRBJ2-1	TRBV29-1	14	once	TRBD1	TGCAGCGTTTCCATGGGGGACAGGTCGAAAGTAGGGTTCTTC	CSVSMGDRSKVGFF